The rows below give T cell receptor beta chains drawn from one sample of a study of blood T cell repertoires in COVID-19. Only in-frame clones appear in the TCRdb table, and some are missing; sequencing was by immunoSEQ multiplex PCR. The sample includes some 200,000 clones, 86% of them seen just once. Sequencing was performed on peripheral blood. The receptor set was obtained from a woman between 45 and 65 years old with acute or convalescent COVID-19. Both conserved end residues are part of each CDR3. The D gene is left open where the match is weak. Clone size is shown for a subset of rows, as once, few, many or a class of expanded clone.

-,TRBJ1-5,-,TRBV6-5,CASRRDTNSNQPQHF,TGTGCCAGCAGACGGGACACCAATAGCAATCAGCCCCAGCATTTT
few,TRBJ2-7,-,TRBV4-3,CASSQGDMQYF,TGCGCCAGCAGCCAAGGGGACATGCAGTACTTC
-,TRBJ2-7,TRBD2,TRBV9,CASSVATGTSGSYEQYF,TGTGCCAGCAGCGTAGCGACCGGGACTAGCGGTTCCTACGAGCAGTACTTC
-,TRBJ1-2,TRBD1,TRBV7-2,CASRSGTGVDGYTF,TGTGCCAGCAGGTCCGGGACAGGGGTAGATGGCTACACCTTC
-,TRBJ1-2,TRBD1,TRBV9,CASSQRQGLVNYGYTF,TGTGCCAGCAGCCAACGACAGGGGTTGGTAAACTATGGCTACACCTTC
-,TRBJ2-5,-,TRBV5-4,CASSIRQGSGGETQYF,TGTGCCAGCAGCATACGACAGGGTAGTGGGGGGGAGACCCAGTACTTC
-,TRBJ2-1,-,TRBV6-6,CASSYRQEPNNEQFF,TGTGCCAGCAGTTACCGCCAGGAACCAAACAATGAGCAGTTCTTC
-,TRBJ2-5,TRBD2,TRBV3-1/TRBV3-2,CASSHGITGGGQETQYF,TGTGCCAGCAGCCATGGCATAACGGGCGGGGGGCAAGAGACCCAGTACTTC
-,TRBJ2-1,-,TRBV6-1,CASSDGASEVYNEQFF,TGTGCCAGCAGTGATGGAGCTAGCGAGGTCTACAATGAGCAGTTCTTC
-,TRBJ2-7,TRBD1,TRBV7-9,CASSFLAGTARYEQYF,TGTGCCAGCAGCTTCTTAGCCGGGACAGCCCGCTACGAGCAGTACTTC
-,TRBJ1-4,-,TRBV3-1/TRBV3-2,CASSQVSIFASTNEKLFF,TGTGCCAGCAGCCAAGTCTCCATTTTTGCGTCAACTAATGAAAAACTGTTTTTT
-,TRBJ2-2,TRBD1,TRBV7-6,CASSLGQGGAGELFF,TGTGCCAGCAGCTTAGGACAGGGTGGAGCCGGGGAGCTGTTTTTT
-,TRBJ2-3,TRBD2,TRBV10-2,CASVETSGDPITQYF,TGCGCCAGCGTTGAGACTAGCGGGGACCCCATTACGCAGTATTTT
-,TRBJ2-1,TRBD2,TRBV6-5,CASTSLAGGHEQFF,TGTGCCAGCACCTCCCTAGCGGGAGGGCATGAGCAGTTCTTC
-,TRBJ2-5,TRBD1,TRBV11-3,CASSLVTDDRGEETQYF,TGTGCCAGCAGCTTAGTCACGGACGACAGGGGGGAAGAGACCCAGTACTTC
-,TRBJ1-4,-,TRBV27,CASSQAGRANEKLFF,TGTGCCAGCAGCCAGGCAGGGAGGGCTAATGAAAAACTGTTTTTT
once,TRBJ1-2,-,TRBV5-4,CASSLGDNLWGYTF,TGTGCCAGCAGCTTGGGTGACAATTTATGGGGCTACACCTTC
-,TRBJ2-3,TRBD2,TRBV24-1,CATSDASGYTDTQYF,TGTGCCACCAGTGACGCTAGCGGATACACAGATACGCAGTATTTT
-,TRBJ2-2,TRBD1,TRBV7-9,CASSRDRENTGELFF,TGTGCCAGCAGCCGGGACAGGGAGAACACCGGGGAGCTGTTTTTT
once,TRBJ2-3,TRBD2,TRBV30,CAWSVLAGETDTQYF,TGTGCCTGGAGTGTACTTGCGGGAGAGACAGATACGCAGTATTTT
-,TRBJ2-2,TRBD1,TRBV24-1,CATSDARTGDTGELFF,TGTGCCACCAGTGATGCGCGGACAGGGGACACCGGGGAGCTGTTTTTT